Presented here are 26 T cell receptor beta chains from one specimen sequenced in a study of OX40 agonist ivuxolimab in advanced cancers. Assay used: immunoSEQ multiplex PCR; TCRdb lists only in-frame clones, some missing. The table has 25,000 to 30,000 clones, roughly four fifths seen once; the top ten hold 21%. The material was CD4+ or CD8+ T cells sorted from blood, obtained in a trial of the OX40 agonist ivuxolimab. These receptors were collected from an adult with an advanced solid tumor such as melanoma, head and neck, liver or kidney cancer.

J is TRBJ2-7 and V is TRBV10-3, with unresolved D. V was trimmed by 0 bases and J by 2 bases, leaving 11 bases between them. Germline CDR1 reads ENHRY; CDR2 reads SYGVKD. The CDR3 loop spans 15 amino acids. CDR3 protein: CAISESLGTTYEQYF. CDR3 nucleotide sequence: TGTGCCATCAGTGAGTCCTTGGGTACCACCTACGAGCAGTACTTC.

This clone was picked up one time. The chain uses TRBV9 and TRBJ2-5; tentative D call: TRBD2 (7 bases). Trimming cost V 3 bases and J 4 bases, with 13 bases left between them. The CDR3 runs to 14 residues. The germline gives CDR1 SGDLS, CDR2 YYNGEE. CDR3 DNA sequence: TGTGCCAGCAGCGGGCAGGGAGGGGGAGAGACCCAGTACTTC. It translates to CASSGQGGGETQYF.

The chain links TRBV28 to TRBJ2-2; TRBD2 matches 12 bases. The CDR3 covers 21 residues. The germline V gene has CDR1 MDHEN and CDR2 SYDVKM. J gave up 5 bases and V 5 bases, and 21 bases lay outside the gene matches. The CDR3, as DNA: TGTGCCAGCAGTCCCACCCCAGGGGCTGGGCTAGCGGGAGGGGAAACCGGGGAGCTGTTTTTT. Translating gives CASSPTPGAGLAGGETGELFF. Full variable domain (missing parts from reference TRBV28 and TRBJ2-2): DVKVTQSSRYLVKRTGEKVFLECVQDMDHENMFWYRQDPGLGLRLIYFSYDVKMKEKGDIPEGYSVSREKKERFSLILESASTNQTSMYLCASSPTPGAGLAGGETGELFFGEGSRLTVL.

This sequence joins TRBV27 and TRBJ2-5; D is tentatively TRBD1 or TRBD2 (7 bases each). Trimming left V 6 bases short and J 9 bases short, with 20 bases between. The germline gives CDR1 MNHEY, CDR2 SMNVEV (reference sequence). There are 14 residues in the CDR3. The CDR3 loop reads CASSNDKQGRAQYF. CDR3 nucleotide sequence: TGTGCCAGCAGCAATGATAAACAGGGGAGGGCCCAGTACTTC.

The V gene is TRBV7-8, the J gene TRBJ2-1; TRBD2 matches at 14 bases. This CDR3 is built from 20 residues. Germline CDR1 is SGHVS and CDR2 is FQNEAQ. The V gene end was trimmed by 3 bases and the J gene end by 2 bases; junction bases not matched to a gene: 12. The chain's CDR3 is CASSLRDGLAGGGAYNEQFF. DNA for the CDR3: TGTGCCAGCAGCTTGAGGGACGGACTAGCGGGAGGTGGCGCCTACAATGAGCAGTTCTTC.

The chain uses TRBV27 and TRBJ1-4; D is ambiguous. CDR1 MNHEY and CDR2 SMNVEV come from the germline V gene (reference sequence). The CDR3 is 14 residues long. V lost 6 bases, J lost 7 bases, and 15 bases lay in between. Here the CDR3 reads CASSSAVSSEKLFF. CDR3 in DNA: TGTGCCAGCAGCTCGGCAGTGTCGAGTGAAAAACTGTTTTTT.

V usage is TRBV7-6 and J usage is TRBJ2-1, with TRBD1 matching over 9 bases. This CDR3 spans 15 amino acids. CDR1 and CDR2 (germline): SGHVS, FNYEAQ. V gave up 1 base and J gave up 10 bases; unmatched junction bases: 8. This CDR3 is CASSLVPGQGSEQFF. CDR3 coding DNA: TGTGCCAGCAGCTTAGTTCCGGGACAGGGCTCGGAGCAGTTCTTC.

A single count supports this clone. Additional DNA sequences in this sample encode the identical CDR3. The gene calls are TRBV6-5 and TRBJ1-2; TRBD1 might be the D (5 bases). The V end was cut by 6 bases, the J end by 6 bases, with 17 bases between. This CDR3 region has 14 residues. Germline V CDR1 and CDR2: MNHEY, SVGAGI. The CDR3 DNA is TGTGCCAGCAGAACCGGCCCGTCGGGACATGGCTACACCTTC. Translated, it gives CASRTGPSGHGYTF.

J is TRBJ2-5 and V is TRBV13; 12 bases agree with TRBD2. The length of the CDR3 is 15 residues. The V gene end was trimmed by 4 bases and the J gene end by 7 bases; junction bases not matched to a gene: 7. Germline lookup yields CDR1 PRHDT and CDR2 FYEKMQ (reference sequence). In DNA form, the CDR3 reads TGTGCCAGCAGCTCCGGACTAGCGGGGCGCCGGACCCAGTACTTC. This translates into CASSSGLAGRRTQYF.

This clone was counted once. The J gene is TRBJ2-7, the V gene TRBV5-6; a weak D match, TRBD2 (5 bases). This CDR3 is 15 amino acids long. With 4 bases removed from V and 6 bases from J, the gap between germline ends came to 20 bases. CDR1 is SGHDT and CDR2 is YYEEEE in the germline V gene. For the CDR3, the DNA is TGTGCCAGCAGCGGAGTACCGGGCCCGAGCGGCGAGCAGTACTTC. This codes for CASSGVPGPSGEQYF.

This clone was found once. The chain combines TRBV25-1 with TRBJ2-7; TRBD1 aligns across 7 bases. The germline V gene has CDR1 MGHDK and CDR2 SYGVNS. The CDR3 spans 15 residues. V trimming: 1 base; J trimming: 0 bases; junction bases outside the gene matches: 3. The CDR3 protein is CASSESPGGSYEQYF. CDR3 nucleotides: TGTGCCAGCAGTGAATCCCCAGGGGGCTCCTACGAGCAGTACTTC.

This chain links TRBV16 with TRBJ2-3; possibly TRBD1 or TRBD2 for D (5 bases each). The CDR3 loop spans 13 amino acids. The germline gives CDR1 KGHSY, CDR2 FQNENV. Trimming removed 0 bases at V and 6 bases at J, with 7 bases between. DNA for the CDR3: TGTGCCAGCAGCCAATCTGGGACCGATACGCAGTATTTT. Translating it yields CASSQSGTDTQYF.

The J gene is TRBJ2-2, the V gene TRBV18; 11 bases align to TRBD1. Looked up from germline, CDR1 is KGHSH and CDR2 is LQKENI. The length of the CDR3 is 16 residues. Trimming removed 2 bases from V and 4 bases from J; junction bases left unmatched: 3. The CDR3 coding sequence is TGTGCCAGCTCACCATGGACAGGGGGCGGCACCGGGGAGCTGTTTTTT. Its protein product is CASSPWTGGGTGELFF.

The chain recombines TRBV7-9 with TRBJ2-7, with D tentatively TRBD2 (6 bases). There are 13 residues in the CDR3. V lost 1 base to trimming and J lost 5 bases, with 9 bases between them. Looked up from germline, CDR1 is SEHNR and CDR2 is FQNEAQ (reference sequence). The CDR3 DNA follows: TGTGCCAGCAGCTTAGTGGGGGGTGACGAGCAGTACTTC. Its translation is CASSLVGGDEQYF.

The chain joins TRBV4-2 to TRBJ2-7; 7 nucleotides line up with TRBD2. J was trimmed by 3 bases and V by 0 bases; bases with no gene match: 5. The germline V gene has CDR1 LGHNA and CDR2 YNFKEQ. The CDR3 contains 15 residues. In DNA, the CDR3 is TGTGCCAGCAGCCAAGATGGCGGGAGTTACTACGAGCAGTACTTC. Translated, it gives CASSQDGGSYYEQYF.

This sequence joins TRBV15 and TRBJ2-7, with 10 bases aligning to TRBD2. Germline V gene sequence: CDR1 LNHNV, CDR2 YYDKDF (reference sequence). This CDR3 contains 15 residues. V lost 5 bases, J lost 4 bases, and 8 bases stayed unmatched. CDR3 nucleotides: TGTGCCACCAGCGGGGAAGCGGGAGGGTATTACGAGCAGTACTTC. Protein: CATSGEAGGYYEQYF.

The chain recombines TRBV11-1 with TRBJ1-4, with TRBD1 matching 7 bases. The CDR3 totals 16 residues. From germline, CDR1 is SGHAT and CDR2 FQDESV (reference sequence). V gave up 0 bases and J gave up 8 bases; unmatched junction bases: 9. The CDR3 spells CASSLAPTGIHEKLFF. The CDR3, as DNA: TGTGCCAGCAGCTTAGCCCCGACAGGGATCCACGAAAAACTGTTTTTT.

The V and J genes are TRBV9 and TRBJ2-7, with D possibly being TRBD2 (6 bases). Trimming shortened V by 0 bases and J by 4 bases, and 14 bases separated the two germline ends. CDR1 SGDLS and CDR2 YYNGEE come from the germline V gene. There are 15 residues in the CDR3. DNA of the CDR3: TGTGCCAGCAGCGTAGCTGGAGGGTCTGGTTACGAGCAGTACTTC. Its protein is CASSVAGGSGYEQYF.

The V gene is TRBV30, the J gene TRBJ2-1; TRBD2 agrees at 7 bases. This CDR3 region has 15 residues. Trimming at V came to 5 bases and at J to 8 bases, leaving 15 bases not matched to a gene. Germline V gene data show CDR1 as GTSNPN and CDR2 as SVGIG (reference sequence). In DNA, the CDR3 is TGTGCCTGGGACTCTAGGGGAGGGCCTTTCGATGAGCAGTTCTTC. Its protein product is CAWDSRGGPFDEQFF.

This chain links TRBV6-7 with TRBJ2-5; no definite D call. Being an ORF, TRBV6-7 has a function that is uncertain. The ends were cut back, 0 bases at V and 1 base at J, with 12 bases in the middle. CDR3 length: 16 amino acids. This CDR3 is CASSYSQKPGQETQYF. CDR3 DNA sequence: TGTGCCAGCAGTTACTCACAGAAGCCCGGCCAAGAGACCCAGTACTTC.

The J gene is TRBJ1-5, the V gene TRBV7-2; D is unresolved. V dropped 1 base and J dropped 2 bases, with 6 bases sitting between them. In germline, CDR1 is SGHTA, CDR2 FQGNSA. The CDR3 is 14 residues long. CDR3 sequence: CASSLGAGNQPQHF. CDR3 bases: TGTGCCAGCAGCTTAGGGGCGGGCAATCAGCCCCAGCATTTT.

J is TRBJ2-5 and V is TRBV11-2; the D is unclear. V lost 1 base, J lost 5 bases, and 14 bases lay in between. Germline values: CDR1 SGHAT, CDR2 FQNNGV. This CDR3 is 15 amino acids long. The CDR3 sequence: CASSLVDTLGETQYF. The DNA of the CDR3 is TGTGCCAGCAGCTTAGTAGACACTCTCGGGGAGACCCAGTACTTC.

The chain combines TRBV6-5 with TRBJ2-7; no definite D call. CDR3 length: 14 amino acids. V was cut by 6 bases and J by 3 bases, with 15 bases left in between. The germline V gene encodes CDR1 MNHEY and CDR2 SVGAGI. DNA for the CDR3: TGTGCCAGCAGATCACCCGGTCTGGACTACGAGCAGTACTTC. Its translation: CASRSPGLDYEQYF.

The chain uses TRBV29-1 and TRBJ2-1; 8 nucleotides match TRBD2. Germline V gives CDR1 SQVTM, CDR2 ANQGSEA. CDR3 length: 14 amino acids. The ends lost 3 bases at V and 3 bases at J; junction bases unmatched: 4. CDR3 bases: TGCAGCGTTGATAGGCGGGGGGTCTACAATGAGCAGTTCTTC. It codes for CSVDRRGVYNEQFF.

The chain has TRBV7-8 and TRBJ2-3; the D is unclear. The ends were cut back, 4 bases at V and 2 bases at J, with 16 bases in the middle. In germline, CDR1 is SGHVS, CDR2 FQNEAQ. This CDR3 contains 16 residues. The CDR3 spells CASSSLASSYTDTQYF. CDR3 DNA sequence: TGTGCCAGCAGCTCACTCGCGAGTAGTTACACAGATACGCAGTATTTT.

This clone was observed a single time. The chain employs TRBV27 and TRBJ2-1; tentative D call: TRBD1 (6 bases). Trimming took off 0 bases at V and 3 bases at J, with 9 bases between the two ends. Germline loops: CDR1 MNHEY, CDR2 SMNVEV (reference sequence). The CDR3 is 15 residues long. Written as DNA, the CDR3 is TGTGCCAGCAGTTTATCCGGGACATACTACAATGAGCAGTTCTTC. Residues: CASSLSGTYYNEQFF.